The source of this T cell receptor (beta chain) is a study of blood T cell repertoires in COVID-19. Libraries were prepared by immunoSEQ multiplex PCR; TCRdb keeps only in-frame clonotypes and omits some of them. The data hold 93,000 or so clones, with about four fifths observed a single time. Sequenced: peripheral blood. This receptor was identified in a human donor in a cohort sampled during active COVID-19.

The CDR3 sequence: CASSERGGGTDTQYF. The CDR3 DNA follows: TGTGCCAGCAGTGAAAGGGGCGGGGGGACAGATACGCAGTATTTT. The chain has TRBV2 and TRBJ2-3; 8 bases map to TRBD2. Germline V gives CDR1 SNHLY, CDR2 FYNNEI. This CDR3 region has 15 residues. The ends lost 2 bases at V and 3 bases at J; junction bases unmatched: 4. The variable domain in full, completed from reference TRBV2 and TRBJ2-3, reads EPEVTQTPSHQVTQMGQEVILRCVPISNHLYFYWYRQILGQKVEFLVSFYNNEISEKSEIFDDQFSVERPDGSNFTLKIRSTKLEDSAMYFCASSERGGGTDTQYFGPGTRLTVL.